The 9 T cell receptor beta chains in this list originate from one sample, sequenced in a study of blood T cell repertoires in COVID-19 (dated by TCRdb to 2018 to 2020). The receptor library was made with the immunoSEQ multiplex PCR assay. What TCRdb holds here is the immuneACCESS table cut down to in-frame rearrangements. Part of the clones is not present; checked against another copy, under half of the missing clones reflect an unresolved V gene, and the others are unexplained. The sample profile shows around 260,000 clones; roughly nine tenths of them were found once. 2% to 2.5% of the sample lies in the top ten. The sequenced sample consisted of peripheral blood. These receptors all come from a woman under 40 with COVID-19, enrolled during active disease.

The CDR3 DNA is TGTGCCAGCAACCGCGATTGGGTGGCGGGAGGGAACCCCTACGAGCAGTACTTC. As protein: CASNRDWVAGGNPYEQYF. The chain combines TRBV11-2 with TRBJ2-7; TRBD2 matches 9 bases. With V trimmed by 7 bases and J by 2 bases, 18 bases remained unmatched. CDR1 and CDR2 (germline): SGHAT, FQNNGV. The CDR3 is 18 residues long. Variable domain in full (rest from reference TRBV11-2 and TRBJ2-7): EAGVAQSPRYKIIEKRQSVAFWCNPISGHATLYWYQQILGQGPKLLIQFQNNGVVDDSQLPKDRFSAERLKGVDSTLKIQPAKLEDSAVYLCASNRDWVAGGNPYEQYFGPGTRLTVT.

V and J are TRBV6-2 or TRBV6-3 and TRBJ1-5; TRBD1 agrees at 7 bases. V shed 5 bases, J shed 3 bases, and the junction held 7 bases outside the gene matches. Per the germline V gene, CDR1 is MNHEY and CDR2 is SVGEGT. The CDR3 extends over 15 amino acids. The CDR3 reads CASSTGAAFNQPQHF. The CDR3 region has the DNA TGTGCCAGCAGTACAGGGGCCGCATTCAATCAGCCCCAGCATTTT.

The V gene is TRBV11-2, the J gene TRBJ1-4; the D is unclear. Trimming removed 1 base at V and 0 bases at J, with 9 bases between. Germline V gives CDR1 SGHAT, CDR2 FQNNGV. The CDR3 sequence is 16 residues long. This CDR3 reads CASSLGDGATNEKLFF. The CDR3 nucleotides are TGTGCCAGCAGCTTAGGTGACGGGGCAACTAATGAAAAACTGTTTTTT. The variable domain in full, with the rest retrieved from reference TRBV11-2 and TRBJ1-4, is EAGVAQSPRYKIIEKRQSVAFWCNPISGHATLYWYQQILGQGPKLLIQFQNNGVVDDSQLPKDRFSAERLKGVDSTLKIQPAKLEDSAVYLCASSLGDGATNEKLFFGSGTQLSVL.

The chain employs TRBV20-1 and TRBJ1-1; D is perhaps TRBD1 (5 bases). V was trimmed by 3 bases and J by 2 bases, leaving 13 bases between them. The CDR3 covers 14 residues. CDR1 DFQATT and CDR2 SNEGSKA come from the germline V gene (reference sequence). This CDR3 reads CSASRQLLNTEAFF. The DNA for the CDR3 is TGCAGTGCTAGTAGACAGCTACTTAACACTGAAGCTTTCTTT.

The CDR3 is CASSLDRGRSAFF. CDR3 bases: TGCGCCAGCAGCTTGGACAGGGGGCGATCAGCTTTCTTT. V usage is TRBV5-1 and J usage is TRBJ1-1; 9 bases fit TRBD1. Germline V CDR1 and CDR2: SGHRS, YFSETQ. The CDR3 is made up of 13 amino acids. V gave up 0 bases and J gave up 10 bases; unmatched junction bases: 4.

V and J are TRBV6-6 and TRBJ2-7; the D gene is possibly TRBD2 (6 bases). This CDR3 region has 14 residues. V lost 5 bases, J lost 0 bases, and 11 bases lay in between. CDR1 and CDR2 from the germline V gene are MNHNY and SVGAGI (reference sequence). CDR3 coding DNA: TGTGCCAGCAGTGCGCTAGCGCGCTCCTACGAGCAGTACTTC. Residues: CASSALARSYEQYF.

The genes are TRBV6-5 and TRBJ1-5; the D gene is possibly TRBD1 (5 bases). This CDR3 has 15 residues. V was cut by 4 bases and J by 5 bases, with 15 bases left in between. Germline V gene lookup returns CDR1 MNHEY and CDR2 SVGAGI. In nucleotides, the CDR3 is TGTGCCAGCAGTTTTACAGGATCGGGGGATCAGCCCCAGCATTTT. Translated: CASSFTGSGDQPQHF.

The CDR3 loop reads CASSVGSLSGGYNEQFF. CDR3 DNA: TGTGCCAGCAGCGTAGGCTCATTGAGCGGGGGTTACAATGAGCAGTTCTTC. V and J are TRBV9 and TRBJ2-1; 8 bases are a match to TRBD2. The J segment lost 4 bases and the V segment lost 0 bases, leaving 9 bases of the junction unmatched. The germline V gene has CDR1 SGDLS and CDR2 YYNGEE. The CDR3 runs 17 residues.

The gene calls are TRBV9 and TRBJ1-5, with D uncertain. The CDR3 totals 13 residues. The V gene's germline CDR1 is SGDLS and CDR2 YYNGEE. Between the trimmed V and J ends, which lost 0 bases and 5 bases, there was a span of 6 bases. DNA for the CDR3: TGTGCCAGCAGCGTAGGTCCCGATCAGCCCCAGCATTTT. Translation: CASSVGPDQPQHF.